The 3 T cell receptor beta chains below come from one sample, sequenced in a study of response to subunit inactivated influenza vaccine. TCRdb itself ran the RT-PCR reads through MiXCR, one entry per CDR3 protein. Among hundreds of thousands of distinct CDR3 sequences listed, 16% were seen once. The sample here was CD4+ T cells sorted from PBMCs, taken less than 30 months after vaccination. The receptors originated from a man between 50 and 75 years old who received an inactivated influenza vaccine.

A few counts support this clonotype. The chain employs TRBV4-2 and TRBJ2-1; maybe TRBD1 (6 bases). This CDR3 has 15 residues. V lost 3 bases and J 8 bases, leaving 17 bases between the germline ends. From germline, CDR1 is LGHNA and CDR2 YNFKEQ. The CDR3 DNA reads TGTGCCAGCAGCCATCGAGGGGGAGAGGTGGATGAGCAGTTCTTC. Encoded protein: CASSHRGGEVDEQFF.

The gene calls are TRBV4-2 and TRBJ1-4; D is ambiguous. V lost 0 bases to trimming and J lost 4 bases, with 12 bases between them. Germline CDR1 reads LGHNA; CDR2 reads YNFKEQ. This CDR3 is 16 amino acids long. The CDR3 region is CASSQDPLRFNEKLFF. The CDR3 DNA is TGTGCCAGCAGCCAAGATCCATTAAGGTTTAATGAAAAACTGTTTTTT.

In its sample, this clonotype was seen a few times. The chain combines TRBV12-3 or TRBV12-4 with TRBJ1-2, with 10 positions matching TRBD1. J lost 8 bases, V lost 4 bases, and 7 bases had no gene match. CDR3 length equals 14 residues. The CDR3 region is CASSSLTGGSGYTF. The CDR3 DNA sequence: TGTGCCAGCAGTTCGTTGACAGGGGGCTCGGGCTACACCTTC.